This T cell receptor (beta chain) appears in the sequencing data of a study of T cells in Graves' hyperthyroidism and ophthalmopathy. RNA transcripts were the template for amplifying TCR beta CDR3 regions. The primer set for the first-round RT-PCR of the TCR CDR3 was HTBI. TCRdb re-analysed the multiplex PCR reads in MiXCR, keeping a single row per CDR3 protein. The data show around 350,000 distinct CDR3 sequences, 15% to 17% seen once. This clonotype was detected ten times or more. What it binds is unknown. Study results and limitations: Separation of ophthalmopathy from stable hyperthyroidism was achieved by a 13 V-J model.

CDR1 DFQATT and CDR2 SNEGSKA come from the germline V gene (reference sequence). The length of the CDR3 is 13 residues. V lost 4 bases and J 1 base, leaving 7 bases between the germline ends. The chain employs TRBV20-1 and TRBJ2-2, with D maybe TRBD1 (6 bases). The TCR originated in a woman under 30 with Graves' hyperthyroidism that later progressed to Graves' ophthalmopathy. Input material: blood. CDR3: CSANRENTGELFF. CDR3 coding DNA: TGCAGTGCTAACAGGGAGAACACCGGGGAGCTGTTTTTT.